The clone carrying this T cell receptor beta chain was found a few times. The antigen is not known. This sample is drawn from a study of blood T cells in healthy people across ages. Study-wide points: Age brought a roughly linear fall in TCR beta diversity measured per million T cells. Donors of long life had a larger count of naive CD4+ cells and greater diversity than aged donors.

PCR was performed a second time for about 7 to 12 cycles using a sample-barcoded 5' primer and a J-beta primer mix. TCRdb re-called the 5' RACE reads with MiXCR, one entry per CDR3 protein. The sample lists roughly 860,000 distinct CDR3 sequences; around two thirds were seen once. Germline loops: CDR1 LGHNA, CDR2 YSLEER. The CDR3 is 13 residues long. Trimming removed 0 bases from V and 14 bases from J, with 14 bases in between. At least 7 million PBMCs were isolated per sample. Sequenced material: blood. This chain uses TRBV4-3 with TRBJ2-1; TRBD1 or TRBD2 may be the D gene (6 bases each). This TCR derives from a young man in good health. CDR3 sequence (DNA): TGCGCCAGCAGCCAAGAGAGGGCAGGGGAGGAGTTCTTC. This codes for CASSQERAGEEFF.